These T cell receptor beta chains were read from a single sample in a study of blood T cell repertoires in COVID-19. Clones were read by immunoSEQ multiplex PCR, and TCRdb kept only the in-frame ones, dropping some. The top ten hold around 8.6% of the sample, which has 150,000 to 200,000 clones, roughly 85% seen once. The source material was peripheral blood. The receptors here all came from a man aged 45-65 years with active or convalescent COVID-19. Each CDR3 is given with its conserved first and last residue. D genes are given only for firm matches. Where a row states a size, it is once, few, many or the class of an expanded clone; other rows omit it.

V: TRBV7-2
J: TRBJ1-3
size: -
D: -
CDR3: CASSPEGGRNTIYF
DNA: TGTGCCAGCAGCCCGGAGGGGGGGCGAAACACCATATATTTT

V: TRBV9
J: TRBJ1-1
size: -
D: -
CDR3: CASSPRRGLAVEAFF
DNA: TGTGCCAGCAGCCCGAGACGGGGGTTAGCGGTCGAAGCTTTCTTT

V: TRBV19
J: TRBJ2-7
size: few
D: TRBD1
CDR3: CATQGQSYEQYF
DNA: TGTGCGACTCAGGGACAGTCCTACGAGCAGTACTTC

V: TRBV7-2
J: TRBJ2-3
size: -
D: -
CDR3: CASSLAWTNTDTQYF
DNA: TGTGCCAGCAGCTTAGCCTGGACTAACACAGATACGCAGTATTTT

V: TRBV30
J: TRBJ1-1
size: -
D: -
CDR3: CAWSVAGPNTEAFF
DNA: TGTGCCTGGAGTGTGGCGGGACCGAACACTGAAGCTTTCTTT

V: TRBV5-1
J: TRBJ2-7
size: few
D: TRBD2
CDR3: CASSSGTSTYEQYF
DNA: TGCGCCAGCAGTTCCGGGACTAGCACCTACGAGCAGTACTTC

V: TRBV3-1/TRBV3-2
J: TRBJ1-6
size: once
D: TRBD1
CDR3: CASSRDRVNSPLHF
DNA: TGTGCCAGCAGCCGGGACAGGGTCAATTCACCCCTCCACTTT

V: TRBV27
J: TRBJ1-5
size: -
D: -
CDR3: CASSSTGQPQHF
DNA: TGTGCCAGCAGTTCGACAGGTCAGCCCCAGCATTTT

V: TRBV19
J: TRBJ1-1
size: -
D: TRBD1
CDR3: CASSLATGLNTEAFF
DNA: TGTGCCAGTAGTTTGGCGACAGGGTTAAACACTGAAGCTTTCTTT

V: TRBV16
J: TRBJ1-5
size: -
D: TRBD1
CDR3: CASSLGQGRNQPQHF
DNA: TGTGCCAGCAGCCTCGGACAGGGGCGAAATCAGCCCCAGCATTTT

V: TRBV5-1
J: TRBJ1-4
size: -
D: -
CDR3: CASSSEGGEKLFF
DNA: TGCGCCAGCAGCTCTGAGGGAGGTGAAAAACTGTTTTTT

V: TRBV5-5
J: TRBJ1-1
size: few
D: TRBD1
CDR3: CASSWDRSEAFF
DNA: TGTGCCAGCAGCTGGGACAGATCTGAAGCTTTCTTT

V: TRBV14
J: TRBJ2-5
size: -
D: -
CDR3: CASSQEHGETQYF
DNA: TGTGCCAGCAGCCAAGAACACGGGGAGACCCAGTACTTC

V: TRBV6-6
J: TRBJ1-2
size: -
D: TRBD1
CDR3: CASSSPGQGNYGYTF
DNA: TGTGCCAGCAGTTCCCCGGGACAGGGCAACTATGGCTACACCTTC

V: TRBV21-1
J: TRBJ2-7
size: -
D: -
CDR3: CASSKVPTGSKIEQYF
DNA: TGTGCCAGCAGCAAAGTCCCGACAGGGTCGAAGATCGAGCAGTACTTC

V: TRBV7-2
J: TRBJ2-5
size: -
D: -
CDR3: CASRRSSVVTQYF
DNA: TGTGCCAGCAGACGCTCTAGCGTTGTGACCCAGTACTTC

V: TRBV19
J: TRBJ2-5
size: -
D: TRBD1
CDR3: CASSPDRGHGGETQYF
DNA: TGTGCCAGTAGTCCGGACAGGGGGCATGGGGGAGAGACCCAGTACTTC

V: TRBV24-1
J: TRBJ1-2
size: -
D: -
CDR3: CATSAGGHYGYTF
DNA: TGTGCCACCAGTGCGGGGGGTCACTATGGCTACACCTTC

V: TRBV6-6
J: TRBJ2-3
size: many
D: -
CDR3: CASSPSTDTQYF
DNA: TGTGCCAGCAGTCCTAGCACAGATACGCAGTATTTT

V: TRBV12-3/TRBV12-4
J: TRBJ2-2
size: -
D: -
CDR3: CASSGPTGELFF
DNA: TGTGCCAGCAGTGGCCCGACCGGGGAGCTGTTTTTT

V: TRBV2
J: TRBJ1-2
size: -
D: -
CDR3: CASSEFGGYTF
DNA: TGTGCCAGCAGTGAATTCGGTGGCTACACCTTC

V: TRBV7-6
J: TRBJ2-7
size: -
D: -
CDR3: CASSPRQGAVDGGTSYEQYF
DNA: TGTGCCAGCAGCCCCAGACAGGGCGCGGTGGATGGCGGGACGTCCTACGAGCAGTACTTC

V: TRBV30
J: TRBJ2-5
size: -
D: -
CDR3: CAWSSGLEETQYF
DNA: TGTGCCTGGAGTTCAGGGTTGGAGGAGACCCAGTACTTC

V: TRBV7-3
J: TRBJ1-1
size: -
D: TRBD1
CDR3: CASSSDRGSTEAFF
DNA: TGTGCCAGCAGCTCGGACAGGGGAAGCACTGAAGCTTTCTTT

V: TRBV7-9
J: TRBJ2-3
size: few
D: TRBD1
CDR3: CASINTGTGSTDTQYF
DNA: TGTGCCAGCATCAATACCGGGACAGGGAGCACAGATACGCAGTATTTT

V: TRBV5-1
J: TRBJ2-1
size: -
D: -
CDR3: CASKEGTSDNEQFF
DNA: TGCGCCAGCAAAGAAGGGACTTCCGACAATGAGCAGTTCTTC

V: TRBV6-5
J: TRBJ1-5
size: -
D: -
CDR3: CASSRDSRDPQHF
DNA: TGTGCCAGCAGTCGGGACTCCAGGGACCCCCAGCATTTT

V: TRBV28
J: TRBJ1-5
size: few
D: -
CDR3: CASILAGRSNQPQHF
DNA: TGTGCCAGCATCCTCGCGGGTAGGAGCAATCAGCCCCAGCATTTT

V: TRBV6-6
J: TRBJ1-1
size: -
D: TRBD1
CDR3: CASSYLSGGTEAFF
DNA: TGTGCCAGCAGTTACTTATCAGGGGGAACTGAAGCTTTCTTT

V: TRBV10-3
J: TRBJ1-6
size: -
D: TRBD1
CDR3: CAISNPGQAENSPLHF
DNA: TGTGCCATCAGTAATCCGGGACAGGCCGAGAATTCACCCCTCCACTTT

V: TRBV7-3
J: TRBJ2-3
size: -
D: TRBD2
CDR3: CASSLSLSGTDTQYF
DNA: TGTGCCAGCAGCTTAAGTCTTAGCGGGACAGATACGCAGTATTTT

V: TRBV7-2
J: TRBJ2-3
size: -
D: -
CDR3: CASTQTGPGPDTQYF
DNA: TGTGCCAGCACCCAGACAGGTCCGGGCCCAGATACGCAGTATTTT

V: TRBV19
J: TRBJ2-2
size: -
D: -
CDR3: CASTPPGINTGELFF
DNA: TGTGCCAGTACCCCGCCGGGGATAAACACCGGGGAGCTGTTTTTT

V: TRBV30
J: TRBJ1-6
size: -
D: TRBD1
CDR3: CAWRRDSYNSPLHF
DNA: TGTGCCTGGAGACGGGACAGCTATAATTCACCCCTCCACTTT

V: TRBV5-1
J: TRBJ2-2
size: -
D: TRBD1
CDR3: CASNLDRGTGELFF
DNA: TGCGCCAGCAACCTGGACAGGGGGACGGGGGAGCTGTTTTTT

V: TRBV19
J: TRBJ1-6
size: -
D: -
CDR3: CASSIRNSPLHF
DNA: TGTGCCAGTAGTATACGTAATTCACCCCTCCACTTT

V: TRBV30
J: TRBJ2-1
size: -
D: TRBD2
CDR3: CAWSVTGGEQFF
DNA: TGTGCCTGGAGTGTAACGGGAGGTGAGCAGTTCTTC

V: TRBV9
J: TRBJ2-7
size: -
D: -
CDR3: CASSVEAGSVIYEQYF
DNA: TGTGCCAGCAGCGTAGAGGCCGGGAGTGTAATTTACGAGCAGTACTTC

V: TRBV10-2
J: TRBJ1-4
size: -
D: TRBD1
CDR3: CASRQGGDEKLFF
DNA: TGCGCCAGCCGACAGGGGGGTGATGAAAAACTGTTTTTT

V: TRBV10-1
J: TRBJ2-7
size: -
D: -
CDR3: CAPTTRDIAEQYF
DNA: TGCGCCCCTACAACCCGGGACATCGCCGAGCAGTACTTC

V: TRBV6-6
J: TRBJ2-1
size: -
D: -
CDR3: CASSELNEQFF
DNA: TGTGCCAGCAGTGAACTCAATGAGCAGTTCTTC

V: TRBV29-1
J: TRBJ1-1
size: -
D: -
CDR3: CSVVFGPSMNTEAFF
DNA: TGCAGCGTTGTTTTCGGTCCTTCCATGAACACTGAAGCTTTCTTT

V: TRBV25-1
J: TRBJ2-1
size: -
D: TRBD1
CDR3: CASSAPGGVYNEQFF
DNA: TGTGCCAGCAGTGCCCCAGGGGGAGTCTACAATGAGCAGTTCTTC

V: TRBV28
J: TRBJ1-3
size: -
D: -
CDR3: CASSLNRHISGNTIYF
DNA: TGTGCCAGCAGTTTAAACCGACACATCTCTGGAAACACCATATATTTT

V: TRBV2
J: TRBJ2-7
size: -
D: TRBD1
CDR3: CASSRTRTGEAHEQYF
DNA: TGTGCCAGCAGCCGGACTAGGACAGGGGAAGCCCACGAGCAGTACTTC

V: TRBV7-9
J: TRBJ2-7
size: -
D: -
CDR3: CASSSGSHEQYF
DNA: TGTGCCAGCAGCTCAGGGTCACACGAGCAGTACTTC

V: TRBV6-5
J: TRBJ2-5
size: -
D: -
CDR3: CASSRRGDETQYF
DNA: TGTGCCAGCAGCCGACGGGGAGACGAGACCCAGTACTTC

V: TRBV4-1
J: TRBJ2-3
size: -
D: TRBD2
CDR3: CASSRVAGVADTQYF
DNA: TGCGCCAGCAGCCGGGTAGCGGGGGTTGCAGATACGCAGTATTTT

V: TRBV5-1
J: TRBJ2-1
size: -
D: TRBD2
CDR3: CASSRNPGLAGSRSSYNEQFF
DNA: TGCGCCAGCAGCAGGAACCCCGGACTAGCGGGAAGCCGGAGCTCCTACAATGAGCAGTTCTTC

V: TRBV19
J: TRBJ2-3
size: -
D: TRBD2
CDR3: CASTGRVIAGGPNTQYF
DNA: TGTGCCAGTACCGGACGGGTAATAGCGGGGGGGCCGAATACGCAGTATTTT

V: TRBV4-1
J: TRBJ2-1
size: -
D: TRBD2
CDR3: CASSQVPIGGLADEAYNEQFF
DNA: TGCGCCAGCAGCCAAGTCCCCATTGGGGGACTAGCGGACGAGGCCTACAATGAGCAGTTCTTC

V: TRBV5-1
J: TRBJ1-2
size: -
D: TRBD1
CDR3: CASSQGTATNYGYTF
DNA: TGCGCCAGCAGCCAAGGGACAGCTACTAACTATGGCTACACCTTC

V: TRBV4-2
J: TRBJ2-7
size: -
D: TRBD2
CDR3: CASSQDSSGSGEQYF
DNA: TGTGCCAGCAGCCAAGATTCCAGCGGGAGTGGCGAGCAGTACTTC

V: TRBV7-2
J: TRBJ2-1
size: once
D: -
CDR3: CASSHIGDEQFF
DNA: TGTGCCAGCAGCCACATCGGAGATGAGCAGTTCTTC

V: TRBV30
J: TRBJ1-1
size: -
D: -
CDR3: CAWSAPRGRAPEAFF
DNA: TGTGCCTGGAGTGCCCCTAGGGGCCGGGCCCCTGAAGCTTTCTTT

V: TRBV30
J: TRBJ1-3
size: -
D: -
CDR3: CAWSVGLASGNTIYF
DNA: TGTGCCTGGAGTGTCGGGCTAGCCTCTGGAAACACCATATATTTT

V: TRBV19
J: TRBJ2-7
size: -
D: TRBD1
CDR3: CASSIKGFQDRAYEQYF
DNA: TGTGCCAGTAGTATTAAGGGGTTTCAGGACAGGGCCTACGAGCAGTACTTC